Listed below are T cell receptor beta chains from one sample, sequenced in a study of neurological immune-mediated disorders. Using its own MiXCR run on the 5' RACE reads, TCRdb lists one record per CDR3 protein. The sample has some 60,000 distinct CDR3 sequences, about 10% seen once. The sample comprised PBMCs. The receptors stem from a man aged 25-40 years in good health. Both conserved end residues are part of each CDR3. The D gene is left open where the match is weak. A clone size is listed for some rows: how often the clone was seen (once, few, many), or a class if it is expanded.

V	size	J	D	CDR3	DNA
TRBV5-1	many	TRBJ2-2	TRBD1	CASSPDRVNGELFF	TGCGCCAGCAGCCCGGACAGGGTGAACGGGGAGCTGTTTTTT
TRBV28	many	TRBJ1-2	.	CASSLPAGYGYTF	TGTGCCAGCAGTTTACCGGCTGGATATGGCTACACCTTC
TRBV4-1	.	TRBJ2-1	.	CASSQDSGHNEQFF	TGCGCCAGCAGCCAAGATTCAGGGCACAATGAACAGTTCTTC
TRBV5-1	many	TRBJ2-2	.	CASSWTGELFF	TGTGCCAGCAGTTGGACCGGGGAGCTGTTTTTT
TRBV7-9	many	TRBJ2-7	.	CASREVGYEQYF	TGTGCCAGCAGGGAGGTCGGCTACGAGCAGTACTTC
TRBV19	many	TRBJ1-5	.	CASSIQTSRRPQHF	TGTGCCAGTAGTATTCAGACCTCTCGGCGGCCCCAGCATTTT
TRBV7-9	many	TRBJ2-4	TRBD2	CASSLQGSGPPDF	TGTGCCAGCAGCTTACAAGGTAGCGGGCCCCCGGACTTC
TRBV20-1	many	TRBJ1-2	.	CSAPQPQTRGYTF	TGCAGTGCGCCGCAGCCCCAGACGCGTGGCTACACCTTC
TRBV7-2	many	TRBJ2-4	TRBD2	CASSEKPGTSGSGGKNIQYF	TGTGCCAGCAGCGAAAAACCCGGGACTAGCGGGAGCGGGGGCAAAAACATTCAGTACTTC
TRBV27	many	TRBJ2-7	.	CASSPARSNSYEQYF	TGTGCCAGCAGCCCCGCCCGGAGTAACTCCTACGAGCAGTACTTC
TRBV7-2	many	TRBJ2-7	TRBD2	CASSFGLAYYEQYF	TGTGCCAGCAGTTTCGGACTAGCTTACTACGAGCAGTACTTC
TRBV5-5	many	TRBJ1-2	.	CASSSLDTSGQGRGYTF	TGTGCCAGCAGCTCACTAGACACATCTGGCCAGGGGAGGGGCTACACCTTC
TRBV6-5	many	TRBJ1-5	.	CASTYSHYSNQPQHF	TGTGCCAGCACCTACTCGCATTATAGCAATCAGCCCCAGCATTTT
TRBV29-1	many	TRBJ2-2	TRBD1	CSVGFSPGQGHTGELFF	TGCAGCGTTGGGTTCAGCCCGGGACAGGGACACACCGGGGAGCTGTTTTTT
TRBV9	.	TRBJ2-1	.	CASSALRETSSYNEQFF	TGTGCCAGCAGCGCCCTACGGGAGACGAGCTCCTACAATGAGCAGTTCTTC
TRBV7-2	many	TRBJ2-2	.	CASSSLSGANTGELFF	TGTGCCAGCAGTTCCTTGTCAGGGGCGAACACCGGGGAGCTGTTTTTT
TRBV16	many	TRBJ2-7	.	CASSQSDYYEQYF	TGTGCCAGCAGCCAATCCGACTACTACGAGCAGTACTTC
TRBV27	.	TRBJ2-1	TRBD2	CASSFFLAGGGEQFF	TGTGCCAGCAGTTTTTTTCTAGCGGGAGGCGGAGAGCAGTTCTTC
TRBV4-3	.	TRBJ1-2	.	CASSQGGYYGYSF	TGCGCGAGCAGCCAAGGGGGATACTATGGCTACTCCTTC
TRBV5-1	many	TRBJ1-5	TRBD1	CASSPQGASHQPQHF	TGCGCCAGCAGCCCGCAGGGGGCCAGTCATCAGCCCCAGCATTTT
TRBV12-3/TRBV12-4	many	TRBJ2-1	.	CASSLASGGGPYNEQFF	TGTGCCAGCAGTTTAGCTAGCGGCGGAGGCCCCTACAATGAGCAGTTCTTC
TRBV7-9	many	TRBJ2-2	.	CASSLDGLTGELFF	TGTGCCAGCAGCTTAGACGGACTCACCGGGGAGCTGTTTTTT
TRBV21-1	many	TRBJ2-2	.	CASSSKTSGNGGTGELFF	TGTGCCAGCAGCTCCAAGACTAGCGGGAACGGTGGGACCGGGGAGCTGTTTTTT
TRBV13	many	TRBJ1-4	.	CASSLARLTGTGREKLFF	TGTGCCAGCAGCTTAGCACGATTAACCGGGACCGGGAGGGAAAAACTGTTTTTT
TRBV25-1	many	TRBJ1-4	.	CASSDRGGEKLFF	TGTGCCAGCAGTGACAGGGGAGGGGAAAAACTGTTTTTT
TRBV20-1	many	TRBJ2-1	TRBD2	CSAGDRVAGGGDEQFF	TGCAGTGCTGGTGACCGCGTAGCGGGAGGGGGAGATGAGCAGTTCTTC
TRBV29-1	many	TRBJ2-1	TRBD2	CSVGRIAGGRYEQFF	TGCAGCGTTGGCAGGATAGCGGGAGGCCGGTATGAGCAGTTCTTC
TRBV29-1	many	TRBJ1-4	TRBD1	CSVETGANEKLFF	TGCAGCGTTGAGACAGGGGCAAATGAAAAACTGTTTTTT
TRBV20-1	many	TRBJ2-1	TRBD2	CSTILETSGYNEQFF	TGCAGTACCATCCTTGAGACTAGCGGTTACAATGAGCAGTTCTTC
TRBV6-5	few	TRBJ1-3	.	CASSAGLTGNTIYF	TGTGCCAGCAGTGCGGGACTCACTGGAAACACCATATATTTT
TRBV5-1	many	TRBJ1-1	.	CASSYLPDRSEAFF	TGCGCCAGCAGCTACCTTCCGGACAGAAGTGAAGCTTTCTTT
TRBV20-1	many	TRBJ2-7	.	CSAGGGLALTYEQYF	TGCAGTGCCGGAGGGGGGCTAGCGCTTACCTACGAGCAGTACTTC
TRBV12-3/TRBV12-4	many	TRBJ2-5	.	CASSSAGIQETQYF	TGTGCCAGCAGCTCAGCTGGGATCCAAGAGACCCAGTACTTC
TRBV28	many	TRBJ2-7	.	CASSEGGAYEQYF	TGTGCCAGCTCGGAGGGTGGGGCTTACGAGCAGTACTTC
TRBV5-1	many	TRBJ1-4	TRBD1	CASSLEGAGNEKLFF	TGCGCCAGCAGCTTGGAGGGGGCGGGTAATGAAAAACTGTTTTTT
TRBV7-2	many	TRBJ2-3	.	CASSPSSETDTQYF	TGTGCCAGCAGTCCTTCTAGCGAAACAGATACGCAGTATTTT
TRBV7-9	many	TRBJ2-2	.	CAPGKPNTGELFF	TGTGCCCCAGGAAAGCCGAACACCGGGGAGCTGTTTTTT
TRBV20-1	many	TRBJ2-2	.	CSARNWQGANTGELFF	TGCAGTGCTAGAAACTGGCAGGGCGCGAACACCGGGGAGCTGTTTTTT
TRBV30	many	TRBJ1-1	.	CAWSRVEVNTEAFF	TGTGCCTGGAGTAGGGTGGAAGTGAACACTGAAGCTTTCTTT
TRBV20-1	many	TRBJ2-1	.	CSARPETYNEQFF	TGCAGTGCCCGCCCGGAAACCTACAATGAGCAGTTCTTC
TRBV7-9	many	TRBJ2-2	.	CATRDTRNTGELFF	TGTGCCACCAGGGACACTCGGAACACCGGGGAGCTGTTTTTT
TRBV27	few	TRBJ1-1	.	CASSFGPPRNTEAFF	TGTGCCAGCAGTTTTGGACCGCCGAGGAACACTGAAGCTTTCTTT
TRBV20-1	many	TRBJ2-3	.	CSAKVDFNTDTQYF	TGCAGTGCTAAGGTGGACTTTAACACAGATACGCAGTATTTT
TRBV20-1	many	TRBJ2-1	.	CSARGELGHDEQFF	TGCAGTGCTAGAGGAGAACTAGGGCACGATGAGCAGTTCTTC
TRBV29-1	many	TRBJ1-5	.	CSVAGSNQPQHF	TGCAGCGTAGCCGGGAGCAATCAGCCCCAGCATTTT
TRBV25-1	many	TRBJ2-1	.	CASSGSPGAGENEQFF	TGTGCCAGCAGTGGTTCTCCGGGAGCGGGTGAGAATGAGCAGTTCTTC
TRBV5-1	many	TRBJ2-7	TRBD1	CASSSNRDRFYEQYF	TGCGCCAGCAGCTCTAACCGGGACAGGTTCTACGAGCAGTACTTC
TRBV15	many	TRBJ1-1	TRBD1	CATSRDRPGGHTEAFF	TGTGCCACCAGCAGAGATCGGCCAGGGGGGCACACTGAAGCTTTCTTT
TRBV20-1	many	TRBJ2-7	TRBD1	CSALTGGAGEQYF	TGCAGTGCTCTGACAGGGGGCGCAGGAGAGCAGTACTTC
TRBV6-5	many	TRBJ2-1	.	CASRRLAVSSYNEQFF	TGTGCCAGCAGGAGACTTGCCGTGAGCTCCTACAATGAGCAGTTCTTC
TRBV24-1	many	TRBJ2-2	.	CATSDAGQNTGELFF	TGTGCCACCAGTGATGCCGGGCAGAACACCGGGGAGCTGTTTTTT
TRBV27	many	TRBJ2-7	TRBD2	CASSLLAGRAYEQYF	TGTGCCAGCAGTTTACTAGCGGGCCGAGCCTACGAGCAGTACTTC
TRBV20-1	.	TRBJ1-2	.	CSAQYSSRGSYTF	TGCAGTGCTCAATACTCTAGCCGCGGGAGCTACACCTTC
TRBV29-1	many	TRBJ2-3	.	CSGWGTDTQYF	TGCAGCGGGTGGGGCACAGATACGCAGTATTTT
TRBV14	many	TRBJ2-7	TRBD1	CASSHSPGQVTYEQYF	TGTGCCAGCAGCCACTCACCGGGACAGGTCACCTACGAGCAGTACTTC
TRBV20-1	.	TRBJ2-7	.	CSAIRTESYEQYF	TGCAGTGCCATCAGGACAGAGTCCTACGAGCAGTACTTC
TRBV20-1	many	TRBJ2-6	TRBD2	CSAREVSGTSGANVLTF	TGCAGTGCTAGAGAGGTTAGCGGGACCTCTGGGGCCAACGTCCTGACTTTC
TRBV7-6	many	TRBJ1-4	.	CASSLGEREKLFF	TGTGCCAGCAGCTTAGGCGAACGAGAAAAACTGTTTTTT